The 8 T cell receptor delta chains given below trace back to one sample, sequenced in a study of gamma-delta chains in newborns, infants, children. TCRdb ran CATT on the reads. The sample yields approximately 7,100 delta-chain clones, more than 2% seen once. Sequencing used blood. The receptors shown here come from a child who was a newborn, infant or young child, either healthy, febrile or measles-vaccinated (not recorded which).

On this clone: Just one base apart from a much larger clone, this may be a read error. J is TRDJ3 and V is TRDV2; 10 nucleotides align to TRDD3. This CDR3 spans 20 amino acids. Germline V gene lookup returns CDR1 GEAIGNYY and CDR2 EKD. The CDR3 sequence is CACDTGRGGGYSWATRQMFF. Written as DNA, the CDR3 is TGTGCCTGTGACACCGGACGAGGTGGGGGATACTCCTGGGCCACCCGACAGATGTTTTTC.

Regarding this clone: This clone may be a read error of a much larger clone one base away. The same CDR3 is also encoded by other DNA sequences in this sample. This sequence joins TRDV2 and TRDJ3; weak D call: TRDD3 (6 bases). The CDR3 runs to 18 residues. Germline V gene sequence: CDR1 GEAIGNYY, CDR2 EKD. CDR3 DNA sequence: TGTGCCTGTGACACCGGCTGGGGAAGCTCCTGGGACACCCGGCAGATGTTTTTC. Amino acids: CACDTGWGSSWDTRQMFF.

About this clone itself: TCRdb lists the protein of a much larger clone for this DNA, which differs at residue 5, so this is likely a read error; the protein given here is translated from the DNA itself. V usage is TRAV29/DV5 and J usage is TRDJ2, with 10 nucleotides matching TRDD3. V lost 0 bases to trimming and J lost 0 bases; unmatched junction nucleotides: 8. From germline, CDR1 is NSMFDY and CDR2 ISSIKDK. The CDR3 has 18 amino acids. The CDR3 sequence: CAASAVRGGYALTAQLFF. CDR3 nucleotides: TGTGCAGCAAGCGCAGTACGCGGGGGATACGCTTTGACAGCACAACTCTTCTTT. The entire variable domain, with the rest obtained from reference TRAV29/DV5 and TRDJ2, is as follows: DQQVKQNSPSLSVQEGRISILNCDYTNSMFDYFLWYKKYPAEGPTFLISISSIKDKNEDGRFTVFLNKSAKHLSLHIVPSQPGDSAVYFCAASAVRGGYALTAQLFFGKGTQLIVEP.

About this clone: A much larger clone lies a single base off, so this may be a read error. This sample includes further DNA sequences coding for the same CDR3. V gene TRDV1 combines with J gene TRDJ1; 10 nucleotides line up with TRDD3. The CDR3 loop spans 20 amino acids. Germline V lookup: CDR1 TSWWSYY, CDR2 QGS. This CDR3 is CALGEQGWGIPLQGTDKLIF. In nucleotides, the CDR3 is TGTGCTCTTGGAGAACAGGGGTGGGGGATACCCCTTCAGGGGACCGATAAACTCATCTTT.

In regard to this clone: This DNA's translation differs at residue 4 from TCRdb's protein, which comes from a much larger clone; a read error is likely, and the protein shown is translated from the DNA. The V and J genes are TRDV2 and TRDJ3, with 8 positions matching TRDD3. The CDR3 runs 18 residues. The germline V gene encodes CDR1 GEAIGNYY and CDR2 EKD. CDR3 amino acids: CACVTVGDLSWDTRQMFF. The CDR3 bases are TGTGCCTGTGTCACCGTGGGGGATCTCTCCTGGGACACCCGACAGATGTTTTTC.

This clone came up once. This chain uses TRAV29/DV5 with TRDJ1; 8 positions match TRDD2. From germline, CDR1 is NSMFDY and CDR2 ISSIKDK. The CDR3 length is 19 residues. CDR3 DNA sequence: TGTTCCGAAAGCGCTTCCTACCCCCGTGGGTTAGGCAACCCCCAGCAACTCATCTTT. This sequence encodes CSESASYPRGLGNPQQLIF. The full variable domain, with the rest looked up from reference TRAV29/DV5 and TRDJ1, is DQQVKQNSPSLSVQEGRISILNCDYTNSMFDYFLWYKKYPAEGPTFLISISSIKDKNEDGRFTVFLNKSAKHLSLHIVPSQPGDSAVYFCSESASYPRGLGNPQQLIFGKGTRVTVEP.

Of note for this clone: Since a far larger clone is one base different, this is likely a read error. Other DNA sequences of this sample code for an identical CDR3. The V and J genes are TRDV2 and TRDJ1; D call uncertain. The length of the CDR3 is 15 residues. The ends were cut back, 2 bases at V and 0 bases at J, with 12 bases in the middle. Germline V lookup: CDR1 GEAIGNYY, CDR2 EKD. CDR3: CACDKKRKYTDKLIF. Written as DNA, the CDR3 is TGTGCCTGTGACAAAAAGAGGAAGTACACCGATAAACTCATCTTT.

About this clone itself: A read error is likely here: a far larger clone is one base away. The V and J genes are TRDV2 and TRDJ3; TRDD3 might be the D (6 bases). The CDR3 extends over 22 amino acids. CDR1 is GEAIGNYY, CDR2 EKD, per germline. Here the CDR3 reads CACDTGSLLGIKSSWDTRQIFF. The CDR3 nucleotides read TGTGCCTGTGACACCGGCTCCCTACTGGGAATCAAGAGCTCCTGGGACACCCGACAGATTTTTTTC.